This is a list of T cell receptor beta chains from one sample in a study of T cell repertoires in cytomegalovirus infection. From the reads, TCRdb called clonotypes with MiXCR, one entry per CDR3 protein. The sample lists about 740,000 distinct CDR3 sequences; roughly 36% were seen once. Their antigen targets remain unknown. The input for sequencing was cultured PBMCs, taken from culture after CMV antigen stimulation. The source is a human donor in good health (CMV status not recorded). Some clones in this sample may be carry-over from other donors' samples. Each CDR3 is given without its conserved first and last residue.

J gene: TRBJ1-5; V gene: TRBV29-1; CDR3 length: 14; CDR3 protein: SVTTGRGGSNQPQH
J gene: TRBJ1-2; V gene: TRBV6-2/TRBV6-3; CDR3 length: 8; CDR3 protein: ASSYTSYT
J gene: TRBJ1-1; V gene: TRBV5-1; CDR3 length: 13; CDR3 protein: ASSPRGGVGTEAF
J gene: TRBJ2-3; V gene: TRBV12-3/TRBV12-4; CDR3 length: 16; CDR3 protein: ASSRPPLAPAGTDTQY
J gene: TRBJ2-1; V gene: TRBV7-2; CDR3 length: 13; CDR3 protein: ASSEGPPTYNEQF
J gene: TRBJ2-7; V gene: TRBV12-3/TRBV12-4; CDR3 length: 14; CDR3 protein: ASSSPGLRGGYEQY
J gene: TRBJ2-3; V gene: TRBV27; CDR3 length: 11; CDR3 protein: ASSVMMGDTQY
J gene: TRBJ2-1; V gene: TRBV27; CDR3 length: 13; CDR3 protein: ASSLAQYSYNEQF
J gene: TRBJ2-5; V gene: TRBV2; CDR3 length: 12; CDR3 protein: ASSTGTGGETQY
J gene: TRBJ1-3; V gene: TRBV7-8; CDR3 length: 16; CDR3 protein: ASSSTATTPTSGNTIY
J gene: TRBJ2-3; V gene: TRBV7-2; CDR3 length: 12; CDR3 protein: ASSSRKGGDTQY
J gene: TRBJ2-3; V gene: TRBV29-1; CDR3 length: 12; CDR3 protein: SSGEGPTTDTQY
J gene: TRBJ2-5; V gene: TRBV6-6; CDR3 length: 14; CDR3 protein: ASSSTSGTEVETQY
J gene: TRBJ1-1; V gene: TRBV6-1; CDR3 length: 11; CDR3 protein: ASSEADGFAAF
J gene: TRBJ2-6; V gene: TRBV7-6; CDR3 length: 15; CDR3 protein: ASSAHAGLTGANVLT
J gene: TRBJ2-7; V gene: TRBV7-8; CDR3 length: 13; CDR3 protein: ASSLRGRGKYEQY
J gene: TRBJ2-1; V gene: TRBV6-2/TRBV6-3; CDR3 length: 10; CDR3 protein: ASGASGNEQF
J gene: TRBJ1-2; V gene: TRBV5-6; CDR3 length: 13; CDR3 protein: ASSLAYGFNYGYT
J gene: TRBJ2-2; V gene: TRBV4-1; CDR3 length: 11; CDR3 protein: ASSLGGFGELF
J gene: TRBJ1-2; V gene: TRBV19; CDR3 length: 11; CDR3 protein: ASTVRGYGGYT
J gene: TRBJ2-7; V gene: TRBV12-3/TRBV12-4; CDR3 length: 15; CDR3 protein: ASSLRVAQRGTYEQY
J gene: TRBJ1-1; V gene: TRBV5-1; CDR3 length: 12; CDR3 protein: ASSLVSGDTEAF
J gene: TRBJ1-5; V gene: TRBV7-8; CDR3 length: 12; CDR3 protein: ASSLRGPNQPQH
J gene: TRBJ2-1; V gene: TRBV7-2; CDR3 length: 17; CDR3 protein: ASSLPGGPTSGNYNEQF
J gene: TRBJ1-3; V gene: TRBV28; CDR3 length: 15; CDR3 protein: ASSREVGGRPGNTIY
J gene: TRBJ1-1; V gene: TRBV6-1; CDR3 length: 12; CDR3 protein: ASSSDGPYTEAF
J gene: TRBJ2-3; V gene: TRBV5-6; CDR3 length: 16; CDR3 protein: ASSLGLGLAGGADTQY
J gene: TRBJ1-1; V gene: TRBV4-1; CDR3 length: 12; CDR3 protein: ASSQGTGDTEAF
J gene: TRBJ1-5; V gene: TRBV20-1; CDR3 length: 13; CDR3 protein: SLQSGRHSNQPQH
J gene: TRBJ2-1; V gene: TRBV19; CDR3 length: 14; CDR3 protein: ASSIKGAPFDNEQF
J gene: TRBJ1-6; V gene: TRBV6-1; CDR3 length: 13; CDR3 protein: ASSELLLRQSPLH